Listed here are 17 T cell receptor beta chains from one sample, sequenced in a study of blood T cell repertoires in COVID-19. The data were produced by immunoSEQ multiplex PCR, yet TCRdb's version contains in-frame clones alone and is incomplete. The repertoire includes 150,000 to 200,000 clones, 65% to 80% of them detected once, and less than 20% sits in the top ten. The sequenced material came from PBMCs or T cells enriched from blood (not recorded which). Every receptor here comes from a woman in her forties or fifties with acute COVID-19.

This chain connects TRBV2 to TRBJ2-1; D may be TRBD2 (5 bases). The CDR3 covers 12 residues. CDR1 SNHLY and CDR2 FYNNEI come from the germline V gene. Trimming removed 5 bases at V and 6 bases at J, with 8 bases between. CDR3 sequence: CASSLSGNEQFF. The CDR3 nucleotides are TGTGCCAGCAGTCTAAGCGGCAATGAGCAGTTCTTC.

The V gene is TRBV7-2, the J gene TRBJ1-2, with D possibly TRBD1 on 5 matching bases. V lost 0 bases and J lost 3, with 8 bases in between. This CDR3 has 14 residues. The germline V gene has CDR1 SGHTA and CDR2 FQGNSA. CDR3 coding DNA: TGTGCCAGCAGCTTAGCCTTGACAGACTATGGCTACACCTTC. Protein: CASSLALTDYGYTF.

The rearrangement joins TRBV7-7 to TRBJ2-2; D gene uncertain. Trimming pared 5 bases from V and 1 base from J, leaving 8 bases between. Germline V lookup: CDR1 SSHAT, CDR2 FNYEAQ (reference sequence). The CDR3 sequence is 14 residues long. The DNA of the CDR3 is TGTGCCAGCAGCCCGGTCGTGAACACCGGGGAGCTGTTTTTT. Translated: CASSPVVNTGELFF.

This chain joins TRBV28 and TRBJ1-2, with D perhaps TRBD1 (5 bases). With 7 bases removed from V and 8 bases from J, the gap between germline ends came to 17 bases. Germline values: CDR1 MDHEN, CDR2 SYDVKM. This CDR3 region has 13 residues. In DNA, the CDR3 is TGTGCCAGCACCCGCGGGGGTAGAGGGGGCTACACCTTC. This codes for CASTRGGRGGYTF.

The genes are TRBV1 and TRBJ2-7; the D call TRBD2 from the table was never checked on the DNA. TRBV1 is classified as a pseudogene. There are 13 residues in the CDR3. The CDR3 here is CTSSQDRGDEQYV. CDR3 DNA: TGCACCAGCAGCCAAGATCGGGGGGACGAGCAGTACGTC.

The chain recombines TRBV27 with TRBJ1-6, with 8 bases identical to TRBD1. The CDR3 runs 13 residues. Germline CDR1 and CDR2: MNHEY and SMNVEV (reference sequence). Trimming cost V 8 bases and J 5 bases; bases outside gene matches: 2. This CDR3 is CASRTGNNSPLHF. DNA for the CDR3: TGTGCCAGCCGGACAGGGAATAATTCACCCCTCCACTTT.

The J gene is TRBJ2-2, the V gene TRBV11-3; no firm D call. Germline-derived CDR1 and CDR2 are SGHNT and YENEEA. Trimming shortened V by 2 bases and J by 6 bases, and 7 bases separated the two germline ends. This CDR3 spans 13 amino acids. The CDR3 region has the DNA TGTGCCAGCAGCTTAAATCGGGCCGGGGAGCTGTTTTTT. Amino acids: CASSLNRAGELFF.

The chain employs TRBV7-8 and TRBJ1-1; a possible D gene is TRBD1 (5 bases). CDR1 is SGHVS and CDR2 is FQNEAQ in the germline V gene. With 5 bases removed from V and 1 base from J, the gap between germline ends came to 11 bases. This CDR3 is built from 14 residues. In DNA, the CDR3 is TGTGCCAGCAGCCCGGGGGGACCGAACACTGAAGCTTTCTTT. It encodes CASSPGGPNTEAFF.

The V call is TRBV7-9, the J call TRBJ1-3, with 9 bases lining up with TRBD1. Trimming cost V 4 bases and J 2 bases; bases outside gene matches: 6. CDR3 length: 16 amino acids. The germline V gene encodes CDR1 SEHNR and CDR2 FQNEAQ (reference sequence). The CDR3 DNA follows: TGTGCCAGCAGCTCTCGACAGGGGGGACCTGGAAACACCATATATTTT. Protein product: CASSSRQGGPGNTIYF.

This rearrangement joins TRBV3-1 (or the pseudogene TRBV3-2) to TRBJ2-7, with TRBD1 matching over 11 bases. Germline V gene lookup returns CDR1 LGHDT and CDR2 YNNKEL (reference sequence). V was clipped by 1 base and J by 2 bases; unmatched bases: 4. The CDR3 runs to 16 residues. The CDR3 protein is CASSQAGTGGPYEQYV. CDR3 DNA sequence: TGTGCCAGCAGCCAAGCGGGGACAGGGGGGCCCTACGAGCAGTACGTC.

The V gene is TRBV16, the J gene TRBJ2-5; 11 nucleotides agree with TRBD2. Germline lookup yields CDR1 KGHSY and CDR2 FQNENV. Trimming removed 0 bases from V and 0 bases from J; junction bases left unmatched: 3. The CDR3 is 17 residues long. The chain's CDR3 is CASSQSLAGEYQETQYF. The DNA for the CDR3 is TGTGCCAGCAGCCAATCACTAGCGGGGGAGTACCAAGAGACCCAGTACTTC.

The V gene is TRBV11-3, the J gene TRBJ1-1; D not resolved. The CDR3 runs 13 residues. Trimming took off 5 bases at V and 3 bases at J, with 10 bases between the two ends. Germline loops: CDR1 SGHNT, CDR2 YENEEA. In nucleotides, the CDR3 is TGTGCCAGCAGCCTAGCGGTGTACACTGAAGCTTTCTTT. Amino acid sequence: CASSLAVYTEAFF.

J is TRBJ2-2 and V is TRBV24-1; D is unresolved. The germline CDR1 and CDR2 sequences are KGHDR and SFDVKD. The CDR3 has 15 amino acids. V was clipped by 6 bases and J by 5 bases, with 15 bases between them. The chain's CDR3 is CATSWAKTPTGELFF. DNA of the CDR3: TGTGCCACCAGTTGGGCAAAAACTCCAACCGGGGAGCTGTTTTTT.

The chain has TRBV6-2 or TRBV6-3 and TRBJ1-5; D uncertain. Germline CDR1 MNHEY, CDR2 SVGEGT. The CDR3 runs to 12 residues. The V gene lost 4 bases and the J gene lost 7 bases, with 8 bases spanning the gap. CDR3 nucleotide sequence: TGTGCCAGCAGTTTTTGGAGGCAGCCCCAGCATTTT. Its translation is CASSFWRQPQHF.

The gene calls are TRBV3-1 (or the pseudogene TRBV3-2) and TRBJ1-1; D is undetermined. CDR1 and CDR2 from the germline V gene are LGHDT and YNNKEL (reference sequence). The length of the CDR3 is 12 residues. The V end lost 2 bases, the J end lost 9 bases, and 10 bases lay between the germline ends. The CDR3 loop reads CASSQFQAKAFF. As DNA, the CDR3 is TGTGCCAGCAGCCAATTCCAGGCTAAAGCTTTCTTT.

The rearrangement links TRBV6-6 to TRBJ1-3; D gene uncertain. Germline V CDR1 and CDR2: MNHNY, SVGAGI (reference sequence). The CDR3 spans 15 residues. Trimming cost V 4 bases and J 0 bases, with 10 bases left between them. CDR3 residues: CASSSTAYSGNTIYF. CDR3 nucleotide sequence: TGTGCCAGCAGTTCAACAGCTTACTCTGGAAACACCATATATTTT.

The chain joins TRBV2 to TRBJ2-2; TRBD1 agrees at 9 bases. There are 13 residues in the CDR3. Germline V gene sequence: CDR1 SNHLY, CDR2 FYNNEI. The V and J ends lost 6 bases and 7 bases, in that order; junction bases with no gene match: 3. The CDR3: CASRQGAGGELFF. The CDR3 nucleotides are TGTGCCAGCAGACAGGGGGCTGGCGGGGAGCTGTTTTTT.